This T cell receptor beta chain derives from a study of spatial heterogeneity in lung cancer. Study-level information: There were 72 donors, all of them untreated patients with early-stage non-small cell lung cancer. TCR and UMI combinations that were unique each appeared, on average, more than ten times in raw reads.

Time point in this sample: blood at routine non-recurrence follow-up after resection. Tumor, nontumor lung or frozen PBMC supplied whole RNA that was sequenced unsorted. Individually, TCR cDNA molecules were each labelled with a unique molecular identifier. TCRdb recomputed calls from the 5' RACE reads with MiXCR, one row per CDR3 protein. The data show some 46,000 distinct CDR3 sequences, 12% seen once. Many counts were recorded for this clonotype. Looked up from germline, CDR1 is SGHTA and CDR2 is FQGNSA. This CDR3 spans 14 amino acids. Trimming took 2 bases from V and 1 from J, leaving 3 bases between them.

This TCR was sampled from a male donor with early-stage non-small cell lung cancer. The source material was PBMCs, sampled at follow-up. This rearrangement joins TRBV7-2 to TRBJ1-6, with unresolved D. The CDR3 sequence: CASSLLSYNSPLHF. The CDR3 coding sequence is TGTGCCAGCAGCTTACTTTCCTATAATTCACCCCTCCACTTT.